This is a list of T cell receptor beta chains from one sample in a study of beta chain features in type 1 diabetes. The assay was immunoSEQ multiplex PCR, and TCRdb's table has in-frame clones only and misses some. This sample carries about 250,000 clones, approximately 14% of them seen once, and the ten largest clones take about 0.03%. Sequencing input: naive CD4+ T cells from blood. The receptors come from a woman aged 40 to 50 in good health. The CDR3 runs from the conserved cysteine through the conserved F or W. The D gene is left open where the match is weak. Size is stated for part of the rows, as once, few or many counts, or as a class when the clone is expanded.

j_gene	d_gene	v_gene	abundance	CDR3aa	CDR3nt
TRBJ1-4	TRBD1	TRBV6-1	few	CASSEGGQGREKLFF	TGTGCCAGCAGTGAAGGGGGACAGGGTCGGGAAAAACTGTTTTTT
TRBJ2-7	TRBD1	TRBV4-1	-	CASSQARGLDEQYF	TGCGCCAGCAGCCAAGCCAGGGGGCTTGACGAGCAGTACTTC
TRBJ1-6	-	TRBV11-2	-	CASSIATGYNSPLHF	TGTGCCAGCAGCATAGCGACAGGCTATAATTCACCCCTCCACTTT
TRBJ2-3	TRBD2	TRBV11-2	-	CASSLGLAGGSTDTQYF	TGTGCCAGCAGCTTAGGACTAGCGGGGGGGTCAACAGATACGCAGTATTTT
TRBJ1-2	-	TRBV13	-	CASRSSTQGYGYTF	TGTGCCAGCAGATCGTCGACCCAGGGCTATGGCTACACCTTC
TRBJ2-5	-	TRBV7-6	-	CASSRKGETTYQETQYF	TGTGCCAGCAGCCGTAAGGGGGAGACCACGTACCAAGAGACCCAGTACTTC
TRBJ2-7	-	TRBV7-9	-	CASSLGSGFSYEQYF	TGTGCCAGCAGCTTAGGGTCAGGGTTTTCCTACGAGCAGTACTTC
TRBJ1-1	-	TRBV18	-	CASSLRVNTEAFF	TGTGCCAGCTCACTCAGGGTTAACACTGAAGCTTTCTTT
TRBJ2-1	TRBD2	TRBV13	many	CASSFRTSSDEQFF	TGTGCCAGCAGCTTCCGGACTAGCTCGGATGAGCAGTTCTTC
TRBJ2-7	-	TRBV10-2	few	CASSESQTAPLYEQYF	TGCGCCAGCAGTGAGTCTCAGACAGCACCGCTCTACGAGCAGTACTTC
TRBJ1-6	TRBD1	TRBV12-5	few	CASGHRGWNSPLHF	TGTGCTAGTGGTCACAGGGGCTGGAATTCACCCCTCCACTTT
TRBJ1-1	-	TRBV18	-	CASSDTVNTEAFF	TGTGCCAGCTCAGACACAGTGAACACTGAAGCTTTCTTT
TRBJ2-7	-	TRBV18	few	CASSPPWSRGASYEQYF	TGTGCCAGCTCACCACCTTGGTCCAGGGGGGCTTCTTACGAGCAGTACTTC
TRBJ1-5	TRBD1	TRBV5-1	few	CASSLQGGNQPQHF	TGCGCCAGCAGCTTACAGGGGGGAAATCAGCCCCAGCATTTT
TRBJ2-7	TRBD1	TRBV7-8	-	CASSQRDRGLDEQYF	TGTGCCAGCAGCCAAAGGGACAGGGGGCTGGACGAGCAGTACTTC
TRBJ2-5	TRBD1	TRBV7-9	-	CASSSRTGAETQYF	TGTGCCAGCAGCTCAAGGACAGGGGCTGAGACCCAGTACTTC
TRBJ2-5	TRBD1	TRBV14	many	CASSPGQGIQETQYF	TGTGCCAGCAGCCCGGGACAGGGGATCCAAGAGACCCAGTACTTC
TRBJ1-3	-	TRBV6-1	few	CASIYRALSGNTIYF	TGTGCCAGCATATATAGAGCCCTCTCTGGAAACACCATATATTTT
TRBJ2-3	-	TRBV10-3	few	CAIREEPPRDTQYF	TGTGCCATCAGGGAGGAGCCCCCAAGAGATACGCAGTATTTT
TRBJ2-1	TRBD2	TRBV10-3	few	CAISESPFRGGPNEQFF	TGTGCCATCAGTGAGTCGCCGTTCCGGGGGGGCCCCAATGAGCAGTTCTTC
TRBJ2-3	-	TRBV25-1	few	CASGLGQRTDTQYF	TGTGCCAGCGGACTAGGACAGAGAACAGATACGCAGTATTTT
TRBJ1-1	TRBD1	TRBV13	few	CASSGPGGQPSTEAFF	TGTGCCAGCAGCGGCCCCGGGGGACAGCCCTCTACTGAAGCTTTCTTT
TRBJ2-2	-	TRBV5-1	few	CASSLDSTGELFF	TGCGCCAGCAGCTTGGACAGCACCGGGGAGCTGTTTTTT
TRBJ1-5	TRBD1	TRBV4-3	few	CASSQETGRTQPQHF	TGCGCCAGCAGCCAGGAGACAGGGCGGACTCAGCCCCAGCATTTT
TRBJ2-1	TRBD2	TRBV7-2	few	CASSPRMAAGDYNEQFF	TGTGCCAGCAGCCCCCGCATGGCAGCGGGGGATTACAATGAGCAGTTCTTC
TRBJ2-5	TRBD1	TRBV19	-	CASSFHSGTVQETQYF	TGTGCCAGTAGTTTCCACTCCGGGACAGTGCAAGAGACCCAGTACTTC
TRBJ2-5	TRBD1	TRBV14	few	CASSQPGTVLETQYF	TGTGCCAGCAGCCAACCCGGGACAGTCCTAGAGACCCAGTACTTC
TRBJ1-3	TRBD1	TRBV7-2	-	CASSRQGISSGNTIYF	TGTGCCAGCAGTCGACAGGGGATAAGCTCTGGAAACACCATATATTTT
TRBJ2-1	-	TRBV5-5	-	CASSLQGSPSYNEQFF	TGTGCCAGCAGCTTGCAGGGTTCGCCCTCCTACAATGAGCAGTTCTTC
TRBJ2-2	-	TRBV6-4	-	CASSDAGLGTGELFF	TGTGCCAGCAGTGACGCAGGGTTGGGCACCGGGGAGCTGTTTTTT
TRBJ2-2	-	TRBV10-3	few	CAIRGTATGELFF	TGTGCCATCAGAGGGACTGCGACCGGGGAGCTGTTTTTT
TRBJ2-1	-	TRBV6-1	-	CASRKKVGGPMIF	TGTGCCAGCAGAAAAAAGGTGGGGGGGCCTATGATCTTC
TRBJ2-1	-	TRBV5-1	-	CASRPDRSHNEQFF	TGCGCCAGCAGACCTGACAGGTCCCACAATGAGCAGTTCTTC
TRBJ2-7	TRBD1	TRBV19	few	CASSMSGGYEQYF	TGTGCCAGTAGTATGTCAGGGGGCTACGAGCAGTACTTC
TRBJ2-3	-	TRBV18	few	CASSPAGLSTDTQYF	TGTGCCAGCTCACCGGCGGGGCTCAGCACAGATACGCAGTATTTT
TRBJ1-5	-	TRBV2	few	CASAGDNQPQHF	TGTGCCAGTGCGGGGGATAATCAGCCCCAGCATTTT
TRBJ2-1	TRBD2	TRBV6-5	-	CASSYSTGGGYNEQFF	TGTGCCAGCAGTTACTCGACGGGGGGGGGTTACAATGAGCAGTTCTTC
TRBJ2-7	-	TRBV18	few	CASSRGGTRDSYEQYF	TGTGCCAGCTCACGGGGGGGCACTCGCGACTCCTACGAGCAGTACTTC
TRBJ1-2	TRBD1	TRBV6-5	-	CASSYGTGGYGYTF	TGTGCCAGCAGTTACGGGACAGGGGGATATGGCTACACCTTC
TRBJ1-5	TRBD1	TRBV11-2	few	CASSLGQGSNQPQHF	TGTGCCAGCAGCCTCGGACAGGGAAGCAATCAGCCCCAGCATTTT
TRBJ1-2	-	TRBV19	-	CASSPDNSYGYTF	TGTGCCAGTAGTCCGGACAATTCCTATGGCTACACCTTC
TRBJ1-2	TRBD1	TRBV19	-	CASSIISGGEDGYTF	TGTGCCAGTAGTATAATCTCAGGGGGCGAAGATGGCTACACCTTC
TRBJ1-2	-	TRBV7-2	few	CASGGRNYGYTF	TGTGCCAGCGGGGGCCGTAACTATGGCTACACCTTC
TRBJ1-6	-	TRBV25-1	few	CASTEQGPLHF	TGTGCCAGCACCGAGCAGGGGCCCCTCCACTTT
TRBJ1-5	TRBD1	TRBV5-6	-	CASSRGQGDNQPQHF	TGTGCCAGCAGCCGGGGACAGGGGGACAATCAGCCCCAGCATTTT
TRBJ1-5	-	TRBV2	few	CASRAGLSNQPQHF	TGTGCCAGCAGAGCGGGGCTTAGCAATCAGCCCCAGCATTTT
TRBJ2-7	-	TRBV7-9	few	CASSKRGTYEQYF	TGTGCCAGCAGCAAACGGGGAACCTACGAGCAGTACTTC
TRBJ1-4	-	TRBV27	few	CASSSSLTVLNEKLFF	TGTGCCAGCAGTTCATCACTGACAGTCCTTAATGAAAAACTGTTTTTT
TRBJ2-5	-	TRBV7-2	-	CASSLMRDMGETQYF	TGTGCCAGCAGCTTAATGAGGGACATGGGCGAGACCCAGTACTTC
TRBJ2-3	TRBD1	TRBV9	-	CASSPRGGGQGIPDTQYF	TGTGCCAGCAGCCCGAGAGGGGGTGGACAGGGGATCCCAGATACGCAGTATTTT
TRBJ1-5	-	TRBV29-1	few	CSVEVTGNQPQHF	TGCAGCGTTGAGGTGACGGGGAATCAGCCCCAGCATTTT